A selection of T cell receptor beta chains follows, all from one sample in a study of beta chain features in type 1 diabetes. Method: immunoSEQ multiplex PCR; TCRdb's copy keeps in-frame clones and lacks some. The table has approximately 270,000 clones, about 13% seen once. The sample consisted of naive CD4+ T cells from blood. Source of these receptors: a man younger than 45 with type 1 diabetes. CDR3s include the opening cysteine and the closing phenylalanine or tryptophan.

TRBV11-1,TRBJ2-1,CASSLALADNEQFF
TRBV9,TRBJ1-1,CASSARTGTGEAFF
TRBV6-5,TRBJ2-1,CASRGQGYNEQFF
TRBV10-3,TRBJ2-7,CAISGIQSSSYEQYF
TRBV10-3,TRBJ2-5,CAISEGLGETQYF
TRBV6-5,TRBJ2-7,CASSYGWTGGYEQYF
TRBV10-3,TRBJ2-2,CAISESRQGTGELFF
TRBV5-6,TRBJ1-5,CASSWGQYTNQPQHF
TRBV19,TRBJ2-1,CASRLSLSSYNEQFF
TRBV27,TRBJ2-7,CASRREGRSLEQYF
TRBV7-2,TRBJ2-7,CASSLGAGGPEYEQYF
TRBV25-1,TRBJ2-3,CASSEVNSGSGTDTQYF
TRBV27,TRBJ2-3,CASSLRTRGTDTQYF
TRBV19,TRBJ1-5,CASSMQGARRNQPQHF
TRBV19,TRBJ1-1,CASRQGAENTEAFF
TRBV7-9,TRBJ1-1,CASSLVGSTEAFF
TRBV9,TRBJ2-1,CASSVGTGWYDEQFF
TRBV9,TRBJ1-2,CASSVVGFNYGYTF
TRBV5-4,TRBJ2-2,CASSPPGDVKTGELFF
TRBV28,TRBJ2-7,CASSSGQSNEQYF
TRBV30,TRBJ1-1,CAWSLGGSPEAFF
TRBV4-3,TRBJ2-7,CASSSLAGLHEQYF
TRBV5-1,TRBJ2-7,CASSSESGSGEQYF
TRBV30,TRBJ1-5,CAWSVAPGGIGQPQHF
TRBV28,TRBJ2-2,CASSAGELFF
TRBV7-2,TRBJ2-5,CASSLGLRGRETQYF
TRBV28,TRBJ2-1,CASRHYSGNEQFF